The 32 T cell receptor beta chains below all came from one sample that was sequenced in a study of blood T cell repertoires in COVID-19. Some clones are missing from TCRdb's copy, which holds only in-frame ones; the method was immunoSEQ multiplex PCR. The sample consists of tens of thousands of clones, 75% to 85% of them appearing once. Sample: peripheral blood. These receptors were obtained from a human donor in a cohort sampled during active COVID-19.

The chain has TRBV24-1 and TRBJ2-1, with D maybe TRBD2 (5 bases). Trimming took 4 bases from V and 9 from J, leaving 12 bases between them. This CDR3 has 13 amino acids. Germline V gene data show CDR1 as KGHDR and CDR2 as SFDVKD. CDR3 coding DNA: TGTGCCACCAGTGACGGTGGGAGAGGTGAGCAGTTCTTC. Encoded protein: CATSDGGRGEQFF.

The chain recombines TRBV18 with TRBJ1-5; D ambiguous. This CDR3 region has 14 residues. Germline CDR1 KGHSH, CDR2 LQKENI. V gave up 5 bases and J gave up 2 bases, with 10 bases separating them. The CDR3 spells CASSTSGGNQPQHF. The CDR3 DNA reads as TGTGCCAGCTCAACCAGCGGGGGCAATCAGCCCCAGCATTTT.

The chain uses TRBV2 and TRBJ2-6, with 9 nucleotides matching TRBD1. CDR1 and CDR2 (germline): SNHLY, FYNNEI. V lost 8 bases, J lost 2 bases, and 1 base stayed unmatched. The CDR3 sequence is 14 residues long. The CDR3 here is CASGDRAGANVLTF. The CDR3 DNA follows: TGTGCCAGCGGGGACAGGGCTGGGGCCAACGTCCTGACTTTC. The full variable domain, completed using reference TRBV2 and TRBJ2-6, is EPEVTQTPSHQVTQMGQEVILRCVPISNHLYFYWYRQILGQKVEFLVSFYNNEISEKSEIFDDQFSVERPDGSNFTLKIRSTKLEDSAMYFCASGDRAGANVLTFGAGSRLTVL.

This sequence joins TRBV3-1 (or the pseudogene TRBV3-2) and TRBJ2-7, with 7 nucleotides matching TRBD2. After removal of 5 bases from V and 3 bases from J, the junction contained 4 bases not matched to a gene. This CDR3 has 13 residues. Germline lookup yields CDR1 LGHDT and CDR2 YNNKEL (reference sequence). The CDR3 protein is CASSVAGIYEQYF. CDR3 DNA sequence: TGTGCCAGCAGCGTAGCGGGTATCTACGAGCAGTACTTC.

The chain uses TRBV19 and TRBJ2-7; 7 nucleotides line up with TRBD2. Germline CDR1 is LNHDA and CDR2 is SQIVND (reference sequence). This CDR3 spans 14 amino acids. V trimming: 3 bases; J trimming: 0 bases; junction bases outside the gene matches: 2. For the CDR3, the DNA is TGTGCCAGTAGTATGGGCGGGAGCTCCTACGAGCAGTACTTC. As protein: CASSMGGSSYEQYF.

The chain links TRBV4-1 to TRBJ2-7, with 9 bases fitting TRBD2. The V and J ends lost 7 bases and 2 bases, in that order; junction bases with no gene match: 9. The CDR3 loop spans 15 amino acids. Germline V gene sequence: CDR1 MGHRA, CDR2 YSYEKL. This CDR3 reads CASTLSASGTYEQYF. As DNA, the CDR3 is TGCGCCAGCACCCTATCGGCTAGCGGGACCTACGAGCAGTACTTC.

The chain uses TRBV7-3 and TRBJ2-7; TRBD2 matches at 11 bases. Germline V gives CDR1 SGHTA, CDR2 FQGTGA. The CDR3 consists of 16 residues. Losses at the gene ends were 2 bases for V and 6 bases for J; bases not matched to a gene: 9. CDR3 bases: TGTGCCAGCAGCTTATCACCCGGTAGCGGGAGGGCCGAGCAGTACTTC. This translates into CASSLSPGSGRAEQYF.

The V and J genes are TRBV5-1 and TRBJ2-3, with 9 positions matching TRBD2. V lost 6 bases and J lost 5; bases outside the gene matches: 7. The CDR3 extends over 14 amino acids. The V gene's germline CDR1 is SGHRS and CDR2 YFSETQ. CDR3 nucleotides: TGCGCCAGCACCTTTTCTAGCGGGAAAGATACGCAGTATTTT. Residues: CASTFSSGKDTQYF.

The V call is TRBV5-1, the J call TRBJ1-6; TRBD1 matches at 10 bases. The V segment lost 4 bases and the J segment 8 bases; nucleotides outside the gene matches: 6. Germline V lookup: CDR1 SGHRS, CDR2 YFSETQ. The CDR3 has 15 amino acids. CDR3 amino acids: CASSPRDRGDSPLHF. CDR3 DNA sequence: TGCGCCAGCAGCCCCCGGGACAGGGGAGATTCACCCCTCCACTTT. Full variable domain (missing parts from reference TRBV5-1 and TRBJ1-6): KAGVTQTPRYLIKTRGQQVTLSCSPISGHRSVSWYQQTPGQGLQFLFEYFSETQRNKGNFPGRFSGRQFSNSRSEMNVSTLELGDSALYLCASSPRDRGDSPLHFGNGTRLTVT.

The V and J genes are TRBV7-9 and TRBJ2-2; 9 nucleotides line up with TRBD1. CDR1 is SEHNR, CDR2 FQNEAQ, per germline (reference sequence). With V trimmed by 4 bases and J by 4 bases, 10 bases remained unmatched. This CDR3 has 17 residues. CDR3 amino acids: CASSSPPGTGITGELFF. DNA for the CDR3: TGTGCCAGCAGCTCACCACCCGGGACAGGGATCACCGGGGAGCTGTTTTTT.

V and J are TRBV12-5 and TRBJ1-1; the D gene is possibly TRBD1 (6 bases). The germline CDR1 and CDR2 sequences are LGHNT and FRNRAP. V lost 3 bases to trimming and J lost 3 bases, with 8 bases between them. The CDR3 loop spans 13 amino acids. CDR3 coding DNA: TGTGCTAGTGGTTTTTGGGGGCACACTGAAGCTTTCTTT. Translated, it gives CASGFWGHTEAFF. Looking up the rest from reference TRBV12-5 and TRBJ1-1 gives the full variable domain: DARVTQTPRHKVTEMGQEVTMRCQPILGHNTVFWYRQTMMQGLELLAYFRNRAPLDDSGMPKDRFSAEMPDATLATLKIQPSEPRDSAVYFCASGFWGHTEAFFGQGTRLTVV.

The CDR3 sequence: CATSDAPGQGSSGANVLTF. DNA of the CDR3: TGTGCCACCAGTGATGCTCCGGGACAGGGGAGCTCTGGGGCCAACGTCCTGACTTTC. The chain recombines TRBV24-1 with TRBJ2-6, with TRBD1 identical over 10 bases. V lost 3 bases, J lost 0 bases, and 7 bases stayed unmatched. The germline gives CDR1 KGHDR, CDR2 SFDVKD. CDR3 length: 19 residues.

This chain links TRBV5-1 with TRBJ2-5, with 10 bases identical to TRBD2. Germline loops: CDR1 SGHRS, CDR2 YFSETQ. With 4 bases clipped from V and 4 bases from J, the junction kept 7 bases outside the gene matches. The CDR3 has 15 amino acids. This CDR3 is CASSASLAGAETQYF. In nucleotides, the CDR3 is TGCGCCAGCAGCGCTTCCCTAGCGGGAGCAGAGACCCAGTACTTC.

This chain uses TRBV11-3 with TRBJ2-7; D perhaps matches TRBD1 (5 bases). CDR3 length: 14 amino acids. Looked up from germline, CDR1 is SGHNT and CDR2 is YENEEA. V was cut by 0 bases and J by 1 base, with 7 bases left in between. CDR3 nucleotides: TGTGCCAGCAGCTTAGATGCAGGGTCCTACGAGCAGTACTTC. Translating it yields CASSLDAGSYEQYF.

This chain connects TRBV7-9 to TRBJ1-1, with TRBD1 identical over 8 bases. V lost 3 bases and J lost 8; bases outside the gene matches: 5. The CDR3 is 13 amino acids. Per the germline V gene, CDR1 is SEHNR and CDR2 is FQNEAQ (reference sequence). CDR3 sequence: CASSLRTGQEAFF. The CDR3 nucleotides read TGTGCCAGCAGCTTGCGGACAGGGCAGGAAGCTTTCTTT. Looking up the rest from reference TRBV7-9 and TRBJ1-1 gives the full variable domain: DTGVSQNPRHKITKRGQNVTFRCDPISEHNRLYWYRQTLGQGPEFLTYFQNEAQLEKSRLLSDRFSAERPKGSFSTLEIQRTEQGDSAMYLCASSLRTGQEAFFGQGTRLTVV.

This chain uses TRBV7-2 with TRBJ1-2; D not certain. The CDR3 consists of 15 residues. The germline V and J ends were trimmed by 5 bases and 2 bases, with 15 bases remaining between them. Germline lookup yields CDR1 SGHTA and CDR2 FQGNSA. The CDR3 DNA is TGTGCCAGCAGCCCACGGGTCCCGAGGAACTATGGCTACACCTTC. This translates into CASSPRVPRNYGYTF.

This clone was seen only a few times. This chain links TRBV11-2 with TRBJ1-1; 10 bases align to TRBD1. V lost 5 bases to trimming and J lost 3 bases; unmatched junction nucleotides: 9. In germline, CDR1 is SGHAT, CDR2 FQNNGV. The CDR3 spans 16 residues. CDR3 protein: CASSPRQGAGDTEAFF. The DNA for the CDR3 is TGTGCCAGCAGCCCCCGACAGGGGGCGGGAGACACTGAAGCTTTCTTT. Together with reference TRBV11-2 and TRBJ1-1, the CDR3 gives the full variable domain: EAGVAQSPRYKIIEKRQSVAFWCNPISGHATLYWYQQILGQGPKLLIQFQNNGVVDDSQLPKDRFSAERLKGVDSTLKIQPAKLEDSAVYLCASSPRQGAGDTEAFFGQGTRLTVV.

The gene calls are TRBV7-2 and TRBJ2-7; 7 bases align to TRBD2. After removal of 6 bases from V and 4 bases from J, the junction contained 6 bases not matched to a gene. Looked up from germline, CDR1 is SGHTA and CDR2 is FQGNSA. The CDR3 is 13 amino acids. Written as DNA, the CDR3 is TGTGCCAGCAGACCAGCGGGGAGGTACGAGCAGTACTTC. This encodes CASRPAGRYEQYF.

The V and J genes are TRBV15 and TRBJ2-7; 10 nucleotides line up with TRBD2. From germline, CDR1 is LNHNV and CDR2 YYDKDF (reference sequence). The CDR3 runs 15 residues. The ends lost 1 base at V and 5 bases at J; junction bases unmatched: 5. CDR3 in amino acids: CATSRALAGVDEQYF. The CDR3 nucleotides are TGTGCCACCAGCAGAGCCCTAGCGGGAGTGGACGAGCAGTACTTC.

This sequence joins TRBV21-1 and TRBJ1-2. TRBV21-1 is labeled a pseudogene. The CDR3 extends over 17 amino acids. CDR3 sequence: CASSSGGVEDLPYGYTF. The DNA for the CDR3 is TGTGCCAGCAGCAGCGGAGGTGTGGAGGACCTACCTTATGGCTACACCTTC.

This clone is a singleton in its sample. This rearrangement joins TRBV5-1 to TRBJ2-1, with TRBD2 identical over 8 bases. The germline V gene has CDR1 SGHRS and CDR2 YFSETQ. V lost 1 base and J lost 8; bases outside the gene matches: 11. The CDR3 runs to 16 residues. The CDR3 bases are TGCGCCAGCAGCTTGAGTGGTCGGGAGGGCTCAGATGAGCAGTTCTTC. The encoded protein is CASSLSGREGSDEQFF.

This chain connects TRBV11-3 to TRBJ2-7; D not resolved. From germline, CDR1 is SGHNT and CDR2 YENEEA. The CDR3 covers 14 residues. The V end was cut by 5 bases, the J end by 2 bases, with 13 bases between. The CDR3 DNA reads TGTGCCAGCAGCCCCAGTGTGCACCCCTACGAGCAGTACTTC. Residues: CASSPSVHPYEQYF.

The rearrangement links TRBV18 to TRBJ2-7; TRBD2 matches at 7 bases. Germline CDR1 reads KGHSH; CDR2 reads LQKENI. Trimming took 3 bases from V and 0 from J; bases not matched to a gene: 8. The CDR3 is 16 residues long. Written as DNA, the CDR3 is TGTGCCAGCTCACCCCTTGAGGAGCGGGGCTCCTACGAGCAGTACTTC. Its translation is CASSPLEERGSYEQYF.

DNA for the CDR3: TGTGCCAGCACCTCCGGACAGGGTGACTATGGCTACACCTTC. Translating it yields CASTSGQGDYGYTF. The rearrangement links TRBV6-5 to TRBJ1-2; 8 nucleotides match TRBD1. From germline, CDR1 is MNHEY and CDR2 SVGAGI. This CDR3 contains 14 residues. The V and J ends lost 7 bases and 3 bases, in that order; junction bases with no gene match: 7.

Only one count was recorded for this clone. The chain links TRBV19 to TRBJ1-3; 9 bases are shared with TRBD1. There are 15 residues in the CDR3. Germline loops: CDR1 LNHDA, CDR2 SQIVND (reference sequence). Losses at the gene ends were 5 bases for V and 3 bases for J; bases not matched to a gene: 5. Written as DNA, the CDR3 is TGTGCCAGTAGTCCAGGACAGGGGAGTGGAAACACCATATATTTT. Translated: CASSPGQGSGNTIYF.

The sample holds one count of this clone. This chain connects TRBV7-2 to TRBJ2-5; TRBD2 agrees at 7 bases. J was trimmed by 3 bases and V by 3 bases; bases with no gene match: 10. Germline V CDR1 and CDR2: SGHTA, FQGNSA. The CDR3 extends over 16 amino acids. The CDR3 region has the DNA TGTGCCAGCAGCTTCGTTCAGTCGGCGGGAGAAGAGACCCAGTACTTC. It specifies CASSFVQSAGEETQYF.

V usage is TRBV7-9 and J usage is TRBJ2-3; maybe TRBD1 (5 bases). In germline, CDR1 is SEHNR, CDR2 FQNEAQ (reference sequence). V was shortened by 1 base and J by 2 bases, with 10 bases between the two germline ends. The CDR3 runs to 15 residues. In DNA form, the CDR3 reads TGTGCCAGCAGCTTAGGGGGCACCTACACAGATACGCAGTATTTT. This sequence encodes CASSLGGTYTDTQYF.

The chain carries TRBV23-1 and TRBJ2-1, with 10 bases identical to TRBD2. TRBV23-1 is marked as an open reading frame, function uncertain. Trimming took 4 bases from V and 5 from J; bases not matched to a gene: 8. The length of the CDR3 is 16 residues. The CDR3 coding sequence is TGCGCCAGCAGTCTTCCACTAGCGGGACTAAACAATGAGCAGTTCTTC. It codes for CASSLPLAGLNNEQFF.

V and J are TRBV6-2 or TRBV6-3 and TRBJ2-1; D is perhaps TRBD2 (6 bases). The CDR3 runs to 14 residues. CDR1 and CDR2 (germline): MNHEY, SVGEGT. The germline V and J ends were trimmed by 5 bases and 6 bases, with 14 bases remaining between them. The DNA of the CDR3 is TGTGCCAGCAGTCTCGGCGGGGACTTCAATGAGCAGTTCTTC. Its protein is CASSLGGDFNEQFF.

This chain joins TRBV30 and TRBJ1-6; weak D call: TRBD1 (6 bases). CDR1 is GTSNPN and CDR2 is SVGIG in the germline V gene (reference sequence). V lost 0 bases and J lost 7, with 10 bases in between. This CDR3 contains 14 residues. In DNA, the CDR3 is TGTGCCTGGAGTGTATGGGGGCCCAATTCACCCCTCCACTTT. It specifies CAWSVWGPNSPLHF.

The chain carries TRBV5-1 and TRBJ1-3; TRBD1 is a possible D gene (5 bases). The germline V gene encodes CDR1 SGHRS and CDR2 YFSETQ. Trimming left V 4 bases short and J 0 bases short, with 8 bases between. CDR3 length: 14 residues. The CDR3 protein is CASSAQGSGNTIYF. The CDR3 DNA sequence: TGCGCCAGCAGCGCCCAGGGCTCTGGAAACACCATATATTTT.

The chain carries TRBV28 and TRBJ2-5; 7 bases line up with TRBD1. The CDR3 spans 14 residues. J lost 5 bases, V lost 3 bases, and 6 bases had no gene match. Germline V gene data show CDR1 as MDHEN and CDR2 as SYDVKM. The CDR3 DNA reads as TGTGCCAGCAGTTTGCCAGGGGGTCTGGAGACCCAGTACTTC. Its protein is CASSLPGGLETQYF.